This T cell receptor beta chain appears in the sequencing data of a study of cytomegalovirus exposure and HLA in healthy donors. As regards this clone: Its cognate antigen is unknown.

The primer mix had 60 Vbeta and 13 Jbeta primers. Sequencing used immunoSEQ multiplex PCR; TCRdb keeps in-frame clones, though not all of them. In all, the sample yields 63,000 or so clones. Between the trimmed V and J ends, which lost 4 bases and 0 bases, there was a span of 9 bases. Germline CDR1 is SNHLY and CDR2 is FYNNEI. The CDR3 loop spans 15 amino acids. Whole-study findings and limits: As a later analysis showed, several of the most significant clusters appeared to be linked to common viral pathogens.

This sequence was found in a boy aged 5-17 years in good health and CMV-seronegative. This rearrangement joins TRBV2 to TRBJ2-2; D is ambiguous. Sequencing input: PBMCs. In DNA, the CDR3 is TGTGCCAGCAGTGGGAGATCAACGAACACCGGGGAGCTGTTTTTT. Protein product: CASSGRSTNTGELFF.